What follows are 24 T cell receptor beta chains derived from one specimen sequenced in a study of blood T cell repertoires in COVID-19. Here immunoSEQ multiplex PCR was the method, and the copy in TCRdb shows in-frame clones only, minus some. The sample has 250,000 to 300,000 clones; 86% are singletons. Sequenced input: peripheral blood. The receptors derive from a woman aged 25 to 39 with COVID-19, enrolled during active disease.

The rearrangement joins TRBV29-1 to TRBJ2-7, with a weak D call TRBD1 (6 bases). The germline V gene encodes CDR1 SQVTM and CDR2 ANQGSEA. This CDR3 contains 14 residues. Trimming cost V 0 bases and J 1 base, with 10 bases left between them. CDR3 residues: CSVEDSDRSYEQYF. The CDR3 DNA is TGCAGCGTTGAAGATTCCGACAGGTCCTACGAGCAGTACTTC.

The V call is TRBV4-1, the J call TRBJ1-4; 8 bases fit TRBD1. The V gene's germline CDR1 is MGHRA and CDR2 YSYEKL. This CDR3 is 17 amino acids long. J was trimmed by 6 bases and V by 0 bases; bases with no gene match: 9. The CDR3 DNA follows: TGCGCCAGCAGCCAAGAGTATGAGGACAGGGTGGATGAAAAACTGTTTTTT. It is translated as CASSQEYEDRVDEKLFF.

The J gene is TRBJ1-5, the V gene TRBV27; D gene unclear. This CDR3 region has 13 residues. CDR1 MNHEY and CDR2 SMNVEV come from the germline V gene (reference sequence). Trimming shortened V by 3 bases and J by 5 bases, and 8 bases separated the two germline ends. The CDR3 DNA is TGTGCCAGCAGTTTTAACGGTCATCAGCCCCAGCATTTT. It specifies CASSFNGHQPQHF.

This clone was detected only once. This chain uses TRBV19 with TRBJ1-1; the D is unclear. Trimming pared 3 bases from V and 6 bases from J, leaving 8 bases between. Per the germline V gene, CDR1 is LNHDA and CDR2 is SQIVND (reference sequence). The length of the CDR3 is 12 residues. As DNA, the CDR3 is TGTGCCAGTAGTATGGGCATATCTGAAGCTTTCTTT. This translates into CASSMGISEAFF.

CDR3 residues: CASRTLAGAQYF. CDR3 bases: TGTGCCAGCAGGACACTAGCGGGGGCGCAGTATTTT. The chain recombines TRBV6-5 with TRBJ2-3; 11 bases fit TRBD2. Looked up from germline, CDR1 is MNHEY and CDR2 is SVGAGI. The J segment lost 10 bases and the V segment lost 6 bases, leaving 3 bases of the junction unmatched. This CDR3 comprises 12 residues.

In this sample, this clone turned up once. The CDR3 DNA reads as TGTGCCAGCAGCGTCGGGGGGGCCACCTACAATGAGCAGTTCTTC. Amino acids: CASSVGGATYNEQFF. The chain combines TRBV9 with TRBJ2-1; 8 bases line up with TRBD2. Germline CDR1 and CDR2: SGDLS and YYNGEE. V lost 2 bases and J lost 2; bases outside the gene matches: 3. The CDR3 loop spans 15 amino acids.

The CDR3 is CASTPPGKNEQYF. The CDR3 DNA reads as TGTGCCAGCACCCCACCGGGAAAAAACGAGCAGTACTTC. The genes are TRBV28 and TRBJ2-7, with D tentatively TRBD2 (5 bases). This CDR3 is built from 13 residues. Trimming took 7 bases from V and 5 from J, leaving 15 bases between them. Germline loops: CDR1 MDHEN, CDR2 SYDVKM.

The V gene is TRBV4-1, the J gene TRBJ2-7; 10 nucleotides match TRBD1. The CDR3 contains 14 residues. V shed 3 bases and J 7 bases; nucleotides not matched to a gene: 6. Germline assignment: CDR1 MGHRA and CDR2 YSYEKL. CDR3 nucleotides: TGCGCCAGCAGCCAGGGGGACAGGGGCTTTGAGCAGTACTTC. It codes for CASSQGDRGFEQYF.

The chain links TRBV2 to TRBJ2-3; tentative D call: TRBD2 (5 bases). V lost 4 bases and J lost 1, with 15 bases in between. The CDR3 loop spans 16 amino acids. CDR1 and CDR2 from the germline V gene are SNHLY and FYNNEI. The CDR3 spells CASSGTGITRTDTQYF. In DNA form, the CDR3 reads TGTGCCAGCAGTGGGACGGGGATAACTCGCACAGATACGCAGTATTTT. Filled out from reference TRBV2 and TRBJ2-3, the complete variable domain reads EPEVTQTPSHQVTQMGQEVILRCVPISNHLYFYWYRQILGQKVEFLVSFYNNEISEKSEIFDDQFSVERPDGSNFTLKIRSTKLEDSAMYFCASSGTGITRTDTQYFGPGTRLTVL.

The CDR3 protein is CASSYIRDSYNEQFF. The CDR3 DNA is TGCGCCAGCAGCTACATTAGGGACAGTTACAATGAGCAGTTCTTC. The chain couples TRBV4-1 to TRBJ2-1; 7 bases line up with TRBD1. Per the germline V gene, CDR1 is MGHRA and CDR2 is YSYEKL. Trimming at V came to 5 bases and at J to 4 bases, leaving 8 bases not matched to a gene. The CDR3 spans 15 residues.

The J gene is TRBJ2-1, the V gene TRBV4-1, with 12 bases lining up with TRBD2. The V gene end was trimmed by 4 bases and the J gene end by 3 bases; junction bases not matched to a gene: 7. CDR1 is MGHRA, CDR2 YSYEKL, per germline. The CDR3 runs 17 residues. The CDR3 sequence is CASSPLETSGGYNEQFF. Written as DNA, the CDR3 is TGCGCCAGCAGCCCTTTAGAGACTAGCGGGGGCTACAATGAGCAGTTCTTC.

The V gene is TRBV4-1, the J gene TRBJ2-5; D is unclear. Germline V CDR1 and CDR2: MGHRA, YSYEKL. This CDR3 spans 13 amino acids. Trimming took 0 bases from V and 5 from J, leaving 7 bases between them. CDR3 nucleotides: TGCGCCAGCAGCCAAGATCTAGAGGAGACCCAGTACTTC. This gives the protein CASSQDLEETQYF.

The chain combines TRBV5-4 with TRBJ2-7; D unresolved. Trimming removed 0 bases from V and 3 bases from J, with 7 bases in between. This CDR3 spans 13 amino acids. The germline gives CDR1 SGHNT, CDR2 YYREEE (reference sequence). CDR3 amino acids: CASSLAANYEQYF. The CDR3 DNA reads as TGTGCCAGCAGCTTGGCCGCGAACTACGAGCAGTACTTC.

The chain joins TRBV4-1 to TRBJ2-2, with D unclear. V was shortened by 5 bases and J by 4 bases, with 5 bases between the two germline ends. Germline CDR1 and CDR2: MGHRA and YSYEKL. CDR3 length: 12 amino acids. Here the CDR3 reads CASSSITGELFF. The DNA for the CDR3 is TGCGCCAGCAGCTCTATCACCGGGGAGCTGTTTTTT.

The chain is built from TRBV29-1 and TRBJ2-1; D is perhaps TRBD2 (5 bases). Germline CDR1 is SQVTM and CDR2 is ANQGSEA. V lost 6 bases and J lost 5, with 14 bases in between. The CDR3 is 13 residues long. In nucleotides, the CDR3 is TGCAGCGTCGGTGGGCGGGTTAACAATGAGCAGTTCTTC. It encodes CSVGGRVNNEQFF.

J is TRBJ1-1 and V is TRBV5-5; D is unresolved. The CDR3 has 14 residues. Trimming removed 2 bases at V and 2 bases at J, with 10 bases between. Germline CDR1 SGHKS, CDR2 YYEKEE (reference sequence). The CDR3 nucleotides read TGTGCCAGCAGCTTCTACAGAGAAAACACTGAAGCTTTCTTT. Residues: CASSFYRENTEAFF.

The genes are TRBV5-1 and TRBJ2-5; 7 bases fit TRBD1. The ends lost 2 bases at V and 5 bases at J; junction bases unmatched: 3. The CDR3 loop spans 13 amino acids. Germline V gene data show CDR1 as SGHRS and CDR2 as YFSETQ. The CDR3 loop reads CASSFTGEETQYF. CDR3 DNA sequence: TGCGCCAGCAGCTTTACAGGGGAGGAGACCCAGTACTTC.

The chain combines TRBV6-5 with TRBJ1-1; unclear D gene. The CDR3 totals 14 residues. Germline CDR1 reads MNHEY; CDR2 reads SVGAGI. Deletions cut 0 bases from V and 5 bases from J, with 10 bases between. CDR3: CASSYSRSRTEAFF. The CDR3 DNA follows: TGTGCCAGCAGTTACTCTCGGTCGCGGACTGAAGCTTTCTTT.

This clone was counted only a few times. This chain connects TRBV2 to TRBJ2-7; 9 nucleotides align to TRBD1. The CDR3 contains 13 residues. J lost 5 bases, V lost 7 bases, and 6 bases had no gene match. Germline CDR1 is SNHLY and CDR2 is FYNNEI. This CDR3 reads CASKGTGIHEQYF. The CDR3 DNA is TGTGCCAGCAAAGGGACAGGGATCCACGAGCAGTACTTC.

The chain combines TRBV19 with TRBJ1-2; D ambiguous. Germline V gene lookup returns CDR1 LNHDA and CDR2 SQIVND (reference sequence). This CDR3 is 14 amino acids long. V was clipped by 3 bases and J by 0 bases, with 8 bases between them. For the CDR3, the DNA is TGTGCCAGTAGTATCGGGAGCTCTAACTATGGCTACACCTTC. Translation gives CASSIGSSNYGYTF.

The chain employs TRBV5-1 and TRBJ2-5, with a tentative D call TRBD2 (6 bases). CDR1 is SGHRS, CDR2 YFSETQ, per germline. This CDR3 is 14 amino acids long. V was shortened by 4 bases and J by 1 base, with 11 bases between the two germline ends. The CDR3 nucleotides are TGCGCCAGCAGCACCGCCGGGAGCCAAGAGACCCAGTACTTC. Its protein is CASSTAGSQETQYF. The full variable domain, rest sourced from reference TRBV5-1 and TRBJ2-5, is KAGVTQTPRYLIKTRGQQVTLSCSPISGHRSVSWYQQTPGQGLQFLFEYFSETQRNKGNFPGRFSGRQFSNSRSEMNVSTLELGDSALYLCASSTAGSQETQYFGPGTRLLVL.

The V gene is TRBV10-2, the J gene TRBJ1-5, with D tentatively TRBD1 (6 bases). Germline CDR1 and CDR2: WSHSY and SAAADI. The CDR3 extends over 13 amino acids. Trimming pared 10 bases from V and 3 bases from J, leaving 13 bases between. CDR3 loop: CATKNRVNQPQHF. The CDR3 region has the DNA TGCGCCACCAAGAACAGGGTCAATCAGCCCCAGCATTTT.

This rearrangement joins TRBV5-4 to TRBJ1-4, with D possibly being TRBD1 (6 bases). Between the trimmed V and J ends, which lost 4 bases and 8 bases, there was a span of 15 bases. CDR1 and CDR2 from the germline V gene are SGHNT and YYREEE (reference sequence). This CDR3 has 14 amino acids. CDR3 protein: CASSARGTREKLFF. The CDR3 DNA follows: TGTGCCAGCAGCGCTAGGGGGACGAGGGAAAAACTGTTTTTT. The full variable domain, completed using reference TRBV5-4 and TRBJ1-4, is ETGVTQSPTHLIKTRGQQVTLRCSSQSGHNTVSWYQQALGQGPQFIFQYYREEENGRGNFPPRFSGLQFPNYSSELNVNALELDDSALYLCASSARGTREKLFFGSGTQLSVL.

The CDR3 region has the DNA TGTGCCAGCAGTGGCGTCCTAGCCCCAGATACGCAGTATTTT. Amino acids: CASSGVLAPDTQYF. This sequence joins TRBV6-2 or TRBV6-3 and TRBJ2-3; a possible D gene is TRBD2 (5 bases). This CDR3 has 14 residues. V was pared by 5 bases and J by 4 bases, with 13 bases between. Germline assignment: CDR1 MNHEY and CDR2 SVGEGT.